The rows below give T cell receptor beta chains drawn from one sample of a study of CD8 T cells in ankylosing spondylitis. Each CDR3 protein gets one entry after TCRdb re-called the 5' RACE reads with MiXCR. The sample consists of 250,000 or so distinct CDR3 sequences, under 30% of them appearing once. Material for sequencing was blood, either unsorted or a sorted T cell fraction (not recorded which). Source of these receptors: a male donor with ankylosing spondylitis or in good health (not recorded which). CDR3s leave out the opening cysteine and the closing phenylalanine or tryptophan.

TRBV12-3/TRBV12-4,TRBJ2-1,ASSLVAGGRNEQF
TRBV4-1,TRBJ2-3,ASKTVTDTQY
TRBV20-1,TRBJ2-7,SARLDTGSGEQY
TRBV20-1,TRBJ2-5,SARLRRQGAETQY
TRBV4-2,TRBJ2-1,ASSQGAGLDNEQF
TRBV20-1,TRBJ2-3,SAVSSDTQY
TRBV29-1,TRBJ1-1,SVASARQMNTEAF
TRBV12-3/TRBV12-4,TRBJ2-1,ASSPRGILGNEQF
TRBV5-1,TRBJ2-7,ASSLPTSRDRLSQPKY
TRBV12-3/TRBV12-4,TRBJ1-2,ASSYRAGRSYGYT
TRBV6-6,TRBJ1-1,ASTPVVSNTEAF
TRBV6-5,TRBJ2-3,ASSSPPDTQY
TRBV2,TRBJ1-6,ASIPSIGSPLH
TRBV20-1,TRBJ2-3,SAPGDFIDTQY
TRBV29-1,TRBJ2-3,SVVVPGKTDTQY
TRBV10-2,TRBJ2-1,ASSRGGDEQF
TRBV10-3,TRBJ2-5,AISDQTSGEGAQY
TRBV5-6,TRBJ1-2,ASSYKGWIDVYGYT
TRBV12-3/TRBV12-4,TRBJ1-4,ASAGINEKLF
TRBV10-3,TRBJ2-7,AIGGGDLYEQY
TRBV29-1,TRBJ2-3,SVRGGYRVTDTQY
TRBV20-1,TRBJ2-5,SARDRGGQETQY
TRBV20-1,TRBJ2-5,SARDFLGTEETQY
TRBV20-1,TRBJ2-3,SANSGGRGDTQY
TRBV20-1,TRBJ2-3,SARNGGPTDTQY
TRBV10-3,TRBJ1-1,AISTDRGGTEAF
TRBV19,TRBJ2-7,ASKDRDRNTYEQY
TRBV12-3/TRBV12-4,TRBJ1-1,ASSSTSRAEAF
TRBV7-3,TRBJ2-3,ASSPGLGGTDTQY
TRBV20-1,TRBJ2-7,SAPGDGSYEQY
TRBV29-1,TRBJ2-1,SVEVRVRGDEQF
TRBV6-5,TRBJ1-1,ASSYSAGRGEAF
TRBV7-2,TRBJ1-1,ASSLWGPEAF
TRBV6-1,TRBJ2-1,ASSEIGMGLNGYVNEQF
TRBV6-2/TRBV6-3,TRBJ2-1,ASSYLTDDNEQF
TRBV20-1,TRBJ2-3,SAAKGGGRTDTQY
TRBV20-1,TRBJ1-6,SARMAGRLDSPLH
TRBV6-1,TRBJ2-1,ASSEAVSGGYEQF
TRBV20-1,TRBJ2-1,SARDFSRGFNNEQF
TRBV12-3/TRBV12-4,TRBJ2-3,ASSFSAGKSDTQY
TRBV7-2,TRBJ2-4,ASSHPTDAIQY
TRBV12-3/TRBV12-4,TRBJ1-1,ASRSLGNTEAF
TRBV12-3/TRBV12-4,TRBJ2-1,ASSFMGGRGEQF
TRBV7-2,TRBJ2-7,ASTHRGGGAYEQY
TRBV12-3/TRBV12-4,TRBJ2-3,ASSPSRRHTQY
TRBV18,TRBJ2-7,ASSPQGHPSYEQY
TRBV6-1,TRBJ2-5,ASSRDGPRTQY
TRBV12-3/TRBV12-4,TRBJ2-2,ASSSSSTARRTGELF
TRBV18,TRBJ1-1,ASSTGRVWAF
TRBV4-1,TRBJ2-5,ASKGGAGAREGETQY
TRBV28,TRBJ2-5,ASSLRGRGQETQY
TRBV5-1,TRBJ2-2,ASSLLQDPAGELF
TRBV6-1,TRBJ1-2,ASLSPGREGYT
TRBV12-3/TRBV12-4,TRBJ1-6,ASSLWGENSPLH
TRBV15,TRBJ1-6,ATSERNSPLH